The entry that follows covers one TCR beta chain sequence. As processed by the authors: It was from reference gene primer amplification that nucleated cell counts were estimated. Clones were sequenced by immunoSEQ multiplex PCR, and TCRdb holds only the in-frame ones, with some missing. V and J calls and clone size are as listed in that table; D and trimming were resolved from the DNA. The sample has 22,000 or so clones, 70% to 90% seen once; the top ten hold around 10%. The data belong to a study of blood T cell repertoires in COVID-19. At the level of the study: Both acute and convalescent COVID-19 samples were obtained from the United States, Italy and Spain. Sample material is recorded as cDNA or gDNA derived from T cells, B-cell-depleted T cells, or PBMCs.

Per germline, CDR1 MNHEY and CDR2 SMNVEV (reference sequence). This CDR3 is 13 amino acids long. V dropped 2 bases and J dropped 1 base, with 6 bases sitting between them. The source is a human donor in a cohort sampled during active COVID-19. The donor label of this sample is uncertain. The sample was peripheral blood. The chain is built from TRBV27 and TRBJ2-7, with D possibly TRBD2 on 6 matching bases. The CDR3 here is CASSLRESYEQYF. The CDR3 DNA is TGTGCCAGCAGTTTACGGGAGTCCTACGAGCAGTACTTC.